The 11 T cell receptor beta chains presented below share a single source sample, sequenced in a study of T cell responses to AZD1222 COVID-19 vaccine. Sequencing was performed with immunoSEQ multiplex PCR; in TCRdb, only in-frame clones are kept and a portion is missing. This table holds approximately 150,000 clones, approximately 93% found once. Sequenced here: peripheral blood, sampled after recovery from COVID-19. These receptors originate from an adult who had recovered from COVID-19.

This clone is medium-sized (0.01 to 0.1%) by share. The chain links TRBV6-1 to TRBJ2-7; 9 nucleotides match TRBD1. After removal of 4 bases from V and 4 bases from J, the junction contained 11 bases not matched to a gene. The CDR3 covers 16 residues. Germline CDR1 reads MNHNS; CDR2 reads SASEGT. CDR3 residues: CASSVPPGQGLYEQYF. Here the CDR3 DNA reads TGTGCCAGCAGTGTCCCCCCGGGACAGGGATTGTACGAGCAGTACTTC.

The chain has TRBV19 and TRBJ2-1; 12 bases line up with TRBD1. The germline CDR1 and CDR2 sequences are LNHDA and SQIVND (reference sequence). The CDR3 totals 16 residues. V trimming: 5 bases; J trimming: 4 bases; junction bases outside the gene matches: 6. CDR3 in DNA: TGTGCCAGTAGTGGGCGGGACAGGGGGCCTTACAATGAGCAGTTCTTC. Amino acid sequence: CASSGRDRGPYNEQFF.

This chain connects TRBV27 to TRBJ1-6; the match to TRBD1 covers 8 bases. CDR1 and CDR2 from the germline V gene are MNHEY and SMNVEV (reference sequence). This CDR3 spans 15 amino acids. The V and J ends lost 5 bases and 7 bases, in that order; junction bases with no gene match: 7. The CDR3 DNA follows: TGTGCCAGCAGTCCCGGGACAGGACTGAATTCACCCCTCCACTTT. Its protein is CASSPGTGLNSPLHF.

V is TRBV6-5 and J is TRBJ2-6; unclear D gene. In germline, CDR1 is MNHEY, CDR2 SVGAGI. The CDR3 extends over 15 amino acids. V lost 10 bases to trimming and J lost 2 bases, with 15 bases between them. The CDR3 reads CAIPLPIAGANVLTF. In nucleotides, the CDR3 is TGTGCCATTCCTCTCCCAATTGCTGGGGCCAACGTCCTGACTTTC.

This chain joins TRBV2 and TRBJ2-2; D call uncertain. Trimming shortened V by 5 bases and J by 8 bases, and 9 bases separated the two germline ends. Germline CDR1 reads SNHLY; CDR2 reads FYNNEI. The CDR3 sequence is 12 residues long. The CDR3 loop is CASSFYGGELFF. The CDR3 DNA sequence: TGTGCCAGCAGTTTCTACGGGGGGGAGCTGTTTTTT.

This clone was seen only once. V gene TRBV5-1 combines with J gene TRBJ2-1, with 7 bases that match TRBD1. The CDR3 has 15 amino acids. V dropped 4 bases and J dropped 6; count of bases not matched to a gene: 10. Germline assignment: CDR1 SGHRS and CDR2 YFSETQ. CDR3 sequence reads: CASSPLTGRVNEQFF. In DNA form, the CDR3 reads TGCGCCAGCAGCCCACTGACAGGGCGAGTCAATGAGCAGTTCTTC. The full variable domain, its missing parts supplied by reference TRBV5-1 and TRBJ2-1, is KAGVTQTPRYLIKTRGQQVTLSCSPISGHRSVSWYQQTPGQGLQFLFEYFSETQRNKGNFPGRFSGRQFSNSRSEMNVSTLELGDSALYLCASSPLTGRVNEQFFGPGTRLTVL.

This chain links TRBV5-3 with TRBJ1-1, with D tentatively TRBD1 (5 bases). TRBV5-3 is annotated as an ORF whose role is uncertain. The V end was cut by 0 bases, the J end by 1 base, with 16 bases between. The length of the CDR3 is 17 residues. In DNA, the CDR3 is TGTGCCAGAAGCTTGGAGGGGCAGGAGGCGGGGAACACTGAAGCTTTCTTT. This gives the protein CARSLEGQEAGNTEAFF.

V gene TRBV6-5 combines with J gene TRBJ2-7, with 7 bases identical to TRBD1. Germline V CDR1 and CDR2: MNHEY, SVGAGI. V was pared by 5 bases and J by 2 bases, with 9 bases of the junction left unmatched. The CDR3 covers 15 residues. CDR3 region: CASSLDRAGTYEQYF. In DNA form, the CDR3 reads TGTGCCAGCAGTCTCGACAGGGCTGGGACCTACGAGCAGTACTTC.

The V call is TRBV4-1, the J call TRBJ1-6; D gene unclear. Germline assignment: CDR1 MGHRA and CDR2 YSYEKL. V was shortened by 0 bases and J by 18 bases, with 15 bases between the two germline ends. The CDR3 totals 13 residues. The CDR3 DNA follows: TGCGCCAGCAGCCAAGATAGAGGACCACGTCGCCACTTT. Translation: CASSQDRGPRRHF.

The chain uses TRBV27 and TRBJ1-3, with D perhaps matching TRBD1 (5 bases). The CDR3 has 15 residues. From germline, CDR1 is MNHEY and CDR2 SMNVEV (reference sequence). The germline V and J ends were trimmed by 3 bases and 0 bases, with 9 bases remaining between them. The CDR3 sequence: CASSLLGDSGNTIYF. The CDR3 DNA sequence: TGTGCCAGCAGTTTGTTAGGGGACTCTGGAAACACCATATATTTT.

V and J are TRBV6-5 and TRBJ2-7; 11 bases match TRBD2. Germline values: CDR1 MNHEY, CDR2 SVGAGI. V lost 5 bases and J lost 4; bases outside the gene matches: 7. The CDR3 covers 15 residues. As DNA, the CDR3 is TGTGCCAGCAGTCCGACCGGGACTAGCGGTTACGAGCAGTACTTC. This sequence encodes CASSPTGTSGYEQYF.